This T cell receptor (beta chain) was recovered during a study of T cell repertoires in aging, cancer and after chemotherapy. General study results and limits: In cancer patients, declining TCR diversity with age involved lost richness and lost evenness. Median generation probability rose over the chemotherapy interval in each cancer cohort, suggesting rebound thymic output.

There are a few counts of this clonotype. What it binds is unknown. TRB rearrangements spanning V, D and J were amplified using mixed TRB-A/B primers. One entry per CDR3 protein results from TCRdb running MiXCR on the multiplex PCR reads. The sample consists of more than 15,000 distinct CDR3 sequences, 50% of them appearing once. Germline CDR1 MNHNS, CDR2 SASEGT. Trimming cost V 2 bases and J 3 bases, with 11 bases left between them. The CDR3 is 16 residues long. The template was genomic DNA from peripheral blood, not RNA. The sample taken for sequencing was blood. The rearrangement uses TRBV6-1 and TRBJ2-6; D may be TRBD2 (6 bases). The origin of this receptor is a human donor in good health. CDR3: CASSEKWGDGANVLTF. CDR3 nucleotides: TGTGCCAGCAGTGAAAAATGGGGGGATGGGGCCAACGTCCTGACTTTC.